This is a list of T cell receptor beta chains from one sample in a study of blood T cell repertoires in COVID-19. Generated by immunoSEQ multiplex PCR, the TCRdb table keeps only in-frame clones and is missing some. The sample lists about 110,000 clones; about 79% were seen once. Sequencing used peripheral blood. The source is a woman of 80 years or more with active or convalescent COVID-19. Each CDR3 is given with its conserved first and last residue. D genes are given only for firm matches. Rows give clone size only sometimes, using once, few, many, or a class for an expanded clone.

cdr3_aa: CASSLGQDGGELFF
cdr3_nt: TGCGCCAGCAGCTTGGGCCAGGATGGCGGGGAGCTGTTTTTT
d_call: NA
clone_size: NA
j_call: TRBJ2-2
v_call: TRBV5-1

cdr3_aa: CATSRVGGRAPGELFF
cdr3_nt: TGTGCCACCAGCAGAGTGGGCGGGAGGGCCCCCGGGGAGCTGTTTTTT
d_call: TRBD2
clone_size: NA
j_call: TRBJ2-2
v_call: TRBV15

cdr3_aa: CASSPESRTGELFF
cdr3_nt: TGTGCCAGCTCACCAGAGAGTCGCACCGGGGAGCTGTTTTTT
d_call: NA
clone_size: NA
j_call: TRBJ2-2
v_call: TRBV18

cdr3_aa: CASSYPLAGGFTSTDTQYF
cdr3_nt: TGTGCCAGCAGTTACCCCCTAGCGGGAGGGTTTACTAGCACAGATACGCAGTATTTT
d_call: TRBD2
clone_size: NA
j_call: TRBJ2-3
v_call: TRBV2

cdr3_aa: CASSRESGTYNEQFF
cdr3_nt: TGTGCCAGCAGCCGGGAAAGCGGCACCTACAATGAGCAGTTCTTC
d_call: NA
clone_size: NA
j_call: TRBJ2-1
v_call: TRBV7-2

cdr3_aa: CASSFGLADEQYF
cdr3_nt: TGTGCCAGCAGCTTCGGGCTAGCAGACGAGCAGTACTTC
d_call: NA
clone_size: NA
j_call: TRBJ2-7
v_call: TRBV5-6

cdr3_aa: CASTYGQGDTEAFF
cdr3_nt: TGTGCCAGCACCTATGGACAGGGGGACACTGAAGCTTTCTTT
d_call: TRBD1
clone_size: NA
j_call: TRBJ1-1
v_call: TRBV5-5

cdr3_aa: CASSVSAGGTDTQYF
cdr3_nt: TGTGCCAGCAGCGTATCGGCGGGAGGGACAGATACGCAGTATTTT
d_call: TRBD2
clone_size: once
j_call: TRBJ2-3
v_call: TRBV9

cdr3_aa: CASSQDRVYGYTF
cdr3_nt: TGTGCCAGCAGCCAAGACAGGGTCTATGGCTACACCTTC
d_call: NA
clone_size: once
j_call: TRBJ1-2
v_call: TRBV14

cdr3_aa: CASSPSGTGNSYEQYF
cdr3_nt: TGTGCCAGCTCACCCTCCGGGACAGGGAACTCCTACGAGCAGTACTTC
d_call: TRBD1
clone_size: NA
j_call: TRBJ2-7
v_call: TRBV18

cdr3_aa: CATSPHLAGVPDTQYF
cdr3_nt: TGTGCCACCAGCCCACATCTAGCGGGAGTTCCCGATACGCAGTATTTT
d_call: TRBD2
clone_size: NA
j_call: TRBJ2-3
v_call: TRBV15

cdr3_aa: CASSPKALGGSRTETQYF
cdr3_nt: TGTGCCAGCAGCCCTAAGGCGCTTGGCGGGAGTAGGACGGAGACCCAGTACTTC
d_call: TRBD2
clone_size: NA
j_call: TRBJ2-5
v_call: TRBV14

cdr3_aa: CASSHGGLAGGEQFF
cdr3_nt: TGTGCCAGCTCACACGGAGGACTAGCGGGGGGGGAGCAGTTCTTC
d_call: TRBD2
clone_size: NA
j_call: TRBJ2-1
v_call: TRBV6-4

cdr3_aa: CASNGGGADQPQHF
cdr3_nt: TGTGCCAGCAACGGAGGGGGCGCGGATCAGCCCCAGCATTTT
d_call: TRBD1
clone_size: once
j_call: TRBJ1-5
v_call: TRBV2

cdr3_aa: CASSLGRQVTDTQYF
cdr3_nt: TGTGCCAGCAGCTTGGGGCGCCAGGTCACAGATACGCAGTATTTT
d_call: NA
clone_size: NA
j_call: TRBJ2-3
v_call: TRBV5-4

cdr3_aa: CASSGWGRSSGNTIYF
cdr3_nt: TGTGCCAGTAGTGGCTGGGGCAGGAGCTCTGGAAACACCATATATTTT
d_call: NA
clone_size: NA
j_call: TRBJ1-3
v_call: TRBV19

cdr3_aa: CSATDSGSRNTIYF
cdr3_nt: TGCAGCGCGACGGACAGCGGATCTCGAAACACCATATATTTT
d_call: NA
clone_size: NA
j_call: TRBJ1-3
v_call: TRBV29-1

cdr3_aa: CASSRSGTGILETQYF
cdr3_nt: TGTGCCAGCAGCCGGTCCGGGACAGGGATTTTGGAGACCCAGTACTTC
d_call: TRBD1
clone_size: once
j_call: TRBJ2-5
v_call: TRBV4-2